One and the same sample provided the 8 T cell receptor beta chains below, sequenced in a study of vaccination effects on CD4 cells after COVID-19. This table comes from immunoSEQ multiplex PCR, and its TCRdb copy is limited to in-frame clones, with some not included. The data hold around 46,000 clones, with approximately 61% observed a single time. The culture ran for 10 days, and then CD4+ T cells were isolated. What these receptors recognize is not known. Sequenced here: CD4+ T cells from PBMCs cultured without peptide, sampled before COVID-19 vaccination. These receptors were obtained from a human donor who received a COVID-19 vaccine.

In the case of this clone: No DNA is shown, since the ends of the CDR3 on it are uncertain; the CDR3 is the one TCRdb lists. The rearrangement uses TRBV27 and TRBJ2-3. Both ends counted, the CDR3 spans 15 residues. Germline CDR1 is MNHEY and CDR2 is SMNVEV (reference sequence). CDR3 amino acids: CASSSSVGGTDTQYF.

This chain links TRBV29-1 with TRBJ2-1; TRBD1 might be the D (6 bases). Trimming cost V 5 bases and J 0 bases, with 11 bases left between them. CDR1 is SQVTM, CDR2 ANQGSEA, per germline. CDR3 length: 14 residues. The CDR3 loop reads CSVSPQGSYNEQFF. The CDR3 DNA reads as TGCAGCGTTTCACCACAGGGCTCCTACAATGAGCAGTTCTTC.

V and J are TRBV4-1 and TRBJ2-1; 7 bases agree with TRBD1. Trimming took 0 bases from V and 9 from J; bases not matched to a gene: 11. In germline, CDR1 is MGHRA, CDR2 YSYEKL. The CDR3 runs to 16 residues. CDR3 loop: CASSQEGTARLGEQFF. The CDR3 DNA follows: TGCGCCAGCAGCCAAGAAGGGACAGCCCGTCTGGGTGAGCAGTTCTTC.

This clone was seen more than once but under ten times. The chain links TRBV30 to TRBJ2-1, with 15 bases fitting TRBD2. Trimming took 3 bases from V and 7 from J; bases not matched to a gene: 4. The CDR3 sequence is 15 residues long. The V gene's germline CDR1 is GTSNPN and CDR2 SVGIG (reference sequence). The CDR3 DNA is TGTGCCTGGAGCGGACTAGCGGGGGGGCTAAATGAGCAGTTCTTC. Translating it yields CAWSGLAGGLNEQFF.

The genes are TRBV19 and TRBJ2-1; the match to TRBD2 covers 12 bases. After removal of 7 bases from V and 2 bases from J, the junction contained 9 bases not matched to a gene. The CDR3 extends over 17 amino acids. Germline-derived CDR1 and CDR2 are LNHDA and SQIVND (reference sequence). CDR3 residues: CASTGLAGSGAYNEQFF. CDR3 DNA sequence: TGTGCCAGTACGGGACTAGCGGGCTCCGGCGCCTACAATGAGCAGTTCTTC.

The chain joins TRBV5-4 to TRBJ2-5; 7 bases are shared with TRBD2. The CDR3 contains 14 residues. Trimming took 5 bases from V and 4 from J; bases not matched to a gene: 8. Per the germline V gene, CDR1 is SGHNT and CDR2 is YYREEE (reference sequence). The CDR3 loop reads CASSRRGSGETQYF. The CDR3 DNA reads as TGTGCCAGCAGTCGGCGGGGGAGTGGAGAGACCCAGTACTTC.

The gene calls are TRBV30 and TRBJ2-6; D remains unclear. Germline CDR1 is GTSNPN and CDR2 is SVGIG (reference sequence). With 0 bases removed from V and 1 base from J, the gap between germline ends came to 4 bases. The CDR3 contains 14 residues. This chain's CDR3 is CAWSVWSGANVLTF. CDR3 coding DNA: TGTGCCTGGAGTGTGTGGTCTGGGGCCAACGTCCTGACTTTC.

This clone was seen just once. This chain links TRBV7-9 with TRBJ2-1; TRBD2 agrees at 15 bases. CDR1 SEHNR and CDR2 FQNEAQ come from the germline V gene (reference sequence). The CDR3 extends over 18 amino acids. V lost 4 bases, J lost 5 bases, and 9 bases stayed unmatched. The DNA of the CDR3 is TGTGCCAGCAGCTCAGACCCGGGACTAGCGGGAGGTAACAATGAGCAGTTCTTC. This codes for CASSSDPGLAGGNNEQFF. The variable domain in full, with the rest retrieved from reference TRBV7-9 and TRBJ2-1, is DTGVSQNPRHKITKRGQNVTFRCDPISEHNRLYWYRQTLGQGPEFLTYFQNEAQLEKSRLLSDRFSAERPKGSFSTLEIQRTEQGDSAMYLCASSSDPGLAGGNNEQFFGPGTRLTVL.